This T cell receptor beta chain is from a study of cytomegalovirus exposure and HLA in healthy donors. Study outcomes and limitations: In a later analysis, HLA-associated TCR beta chains were more clonally expanded than equally common others. Looking again later, the authors saw that most CMV-associated TCR beta chains seemed HLA-restricted.

60 Vbeta and 13 Jbeta primers were used in PCR. Sequencing was performed with immunoSEQ multiplex PCR; in TCRdb, only in-frame clones are kept and a portion is missing. The profile shows 80,000 to 100,000 clones, around three fifths of them singletons. With respect to this clone: Its antigen remains unidentified.

With 3 bases removed from V and 3 bases from J, the gap between germline ends came to 16 bases. This CDR3 comprises 15 residues. Germline V lookup: CDR1 SGDLS, CDR2 YYNGEE. V gene TRBV9 combines with J gene TRBJ2-7, with D possibly TRBD1 on 6 matching bases. The TCR sequence derives from a woman aged 40 to 50 in good health and CMV-seropositive. Sequencing used PBMCs. The CDR3 protein is CASSDTGTSFYEQYF. The CDR3 DNA sequence: TGTGCCAGCAGCGACACCGGGACATCCTTCTACGAGCAGTACTTC. Supplemented by reference TRBV9 and TRBJ2-7, the full variable domain reads DSGVTQTPKHLITATGQRVTLRCSPRSGDLSVYWYQQSLDQGLQFLIQYYNGEERAKGNILERFSAQQFPDLHSELNLSSLELGDSALYFCASSDTGTSFYEQYFGPGTRLTVT.